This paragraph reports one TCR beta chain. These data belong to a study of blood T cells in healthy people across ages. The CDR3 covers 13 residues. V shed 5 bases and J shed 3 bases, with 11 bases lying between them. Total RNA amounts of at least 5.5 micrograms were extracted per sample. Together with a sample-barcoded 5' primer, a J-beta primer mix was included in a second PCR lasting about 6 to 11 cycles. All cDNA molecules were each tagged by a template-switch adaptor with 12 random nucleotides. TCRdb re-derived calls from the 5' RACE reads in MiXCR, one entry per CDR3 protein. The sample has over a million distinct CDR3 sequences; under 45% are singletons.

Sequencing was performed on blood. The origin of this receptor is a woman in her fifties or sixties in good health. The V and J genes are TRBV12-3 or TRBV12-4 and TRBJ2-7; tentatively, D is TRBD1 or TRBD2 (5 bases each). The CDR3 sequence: CASSQNGGYEQYF. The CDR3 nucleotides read TGTGCCAGCAGTCAAAATGGGGGCTACGAGCAGTACTTC.